What follows are 19 T cell receptor beta chains derived from one specimen sequenced in a study of control samples from healthy donors and cancer patients (dated by TCRdb to 2020 to 2022). Libraries were constructed by the immunoSEQ multiplex PCR assay. TCRdb took this table from immuneACCESS and kept in-frame rearrangements with V and J called. Such tables lack part of the clones; where checked against another copy, unresolved V genes explain under half of the gap, and the rest is unexplained. This sample gives fewer than 200,000 clones in total; around nine tenths of them show up just once. Nearly 5% of the sample comes from the top ten. Input material: blood. These receptors originate from a woman in her thirties in good health.

The rearrangement links TRBV19 to TRBJ1-5; D is perhaps TRBD1 (5 bases). Trimming shortened V by 10 bases and J by 5 bases, and 15 bases separated the two germline ends. Germline-derived CDR1 and CDR2 are LNHDA and SQIVND (reference sequence). The CDR3 spans 13 residues. CDR3 DNA: TGTGCCACTAGGGCAGGGAGTCATCAGCCCCAGCATTTT. Translating it yields CATRAGSHQPQHF.

The rearrangement joins TRBV28 to TRBJ2-7; D call uncertain. Trimming took 4 bases from V and 0 from J, leaving 4 bases between them. CDR3 size: 12 residues. The germline gives CDR1 MDHEN, CDR2 SYDVKM. CDR3 DNA sequence: TGTGCCAGCAGTTCTGACTCCTACGAGCAGTACTTC. It translates to CASSSDSYEQYF.

The chain uses TRBV6-5 and TRBJ1-6; 8 bases agree with TRBD1. With V trimmed by 7 bases and J by 9 bases, 5 bases remained unmatched. The germline CDR1 and CDR2 sequences are MNHEY and SVGAGI. CDR3 length: 13 amino acids. Written as DNA, the CDR3 is TGTGCCAGCACCCCGGACAGGGTTTCACCCCTCCACTTT. Encoded protein: CASTPDRVSPLHF.

The gene calls are TRBV7-8 and TRBJ2-7, with D maybe TRBD2 (7 bases). CDR1 SGHVS and CDR2 FQNEAQ come from the germline V gene. CDR3 length: 14 residues. Trimming pared 5 bases from V and 4 bases from J, leaving 15 bases between. The CDR3 spells CASSQSRGGYEQYF. CDR3 bases: TGTGCCAGCAGCCAGTCAAGGGGGGGATACGAGCAGTACTTC.

This chain links TRBV29-1 with TRBJ1-2; D not resolved. With 5 bases removed from V and 8 bases from J, the gap between germline ends came to 15 bases. The length of the CDR3 is 12 residues. Germline V CDR1 and CDR2: SQVTM, ANQGSEA. CDR3 amino acids: CSVPRGGEGYTF. CDR3 sequence (DNA): TGCAGCGTTCCACGCGGCGGGGAAGGCTACACCTTC.

Only one count was recorded for this clone. The V and J genes are TRBV18 and TRBJ2-4; D uncertain. Trimming removed 3 bases at V and 6 bases at J, with 12 bases between. The CDR3 length is 14 residues. CDR1 and CDR2 (germline): KGHSH, LQKENI. The CDR3 here is CASSPTDGPNIQYF. CDR3 DNA sequence: TGTGCCAGCTCACCCACGGACGGACCAAACATTCAGTACTTC.

This clone was recorded only once. V gene TRBV13 combines with J gene TRBJ1-1; a weak D match, TRBD1 (6 bases). The CDR3 consists of 14 residues. From germline, CDR1 is PRHDT and CDR2 FYEKMQ (reference sequence). Trimming took 4 bases from V and 0 from J, leaving 9 bases between them. As DNA, the CDR3 is TGTGCCAGCAGCTCGGGACATCTGAACACTGAAGCTTTCTTT. This translates into CASSSGHLNTEAFF.

This clone was picked up a small number of times. This sequence joins TRBV6-1 and TRBJ2-5; D not certain. Trimming removed 0 bases from V and 1 base from J, with 6 bases in between. The CDR3 has 14 residues. Germline V gives CDR1 MNHNS, CDR2 SASEGT. The CDR3 protein is CASSEAGIQETQYF. The CDR3 nucleotides are TGTGCCAGCAGTGAAGCGGGGATCCAAGAGACCCAGTACTTC.

The chain joins TRBV6-5 to TRBJ1-1; D remains ambiguous. Germline V gene lookup returns CDR1 MNHEY and CDR2 SVGAGI. Trimming shortened V by 4 bases and J by 12 bases, and 15 bases separated the two germline ends. This CDR3 is 12 amino acids long. The CDR3 sequence is CASSFPPHSPFF. CDR3 bases: TGTGCCAGCAGTTTTCCCCCACACAGCCCTTTCTTT.

With respect to this clone: The sample carries other DNA sequences with the same CDR3. The V and J genes are TRBV28 and TRBJ1-5; 7 bases line up with TRBD1. CDR3 length: 15 amino acids. Germline CDR1 and CDR2: MDHEN and SYDVKM. The junction had 9 bases not matched to a gene; V was cut back by 4 bases and J by 6 bases. This chain's CDR3 is CASSSDREGTQPQHF. Here the CDR3 DNA reads TGTGCCAGCAGTTCAGACAGGGAGGGGACTCAGCCCCAGCATTTT.

The CDR3 protein is CASSWVLKSNQPQHF. The CDR3 DNA reads as TGTGCCAGTAGCTGGGTTCTTAAGAGCAATCAGCCCCAGCATTTT. The rearrangement links TRBV19 to TRBJ1-5; D gene uncertain. Germline CDR1 reads LNHDA; CDR2 reads SQIVND (reference sequence). CDR3 size: 15 residues. Trimming stripped 6 bases from V and 1 base from J, with 13 bases between. Looking up the rest from reference TRBV19 and TRBJ1-5 gives the full variable domain: DGGITQSPKYLFRKEGQNVTLSCEQNLNHDAMYWYRQDPGQGLRLIYYSQIVNDFQKGDIAEGYSVSREKKESFPLTVTSAQKNPTAFYLCASSWVLKSNQPQHFGDGTRLSIL.

Written as DNA, the CDR3 is TGTGCCAGCAACAACCCCGGGAACACCATATATTTT. It encodes CASNNPGNTIYF. This chain uses TRBV14 with TRBJ1-3; D ambiguous. This CDR3 is built from 12 residues. V lost 7 bases and J lost 7, with 11 bases in between. Germline CDR1 and CDR2: SGHDN and FVKESK.

The chain has TRBV4-1 and TRBJ1-1; 12 bases line up with TRBD1. J gave up 1 base and V 4 bases, and 7 bases lay outside the gene matches. Germline-derived CDR1 and CDR2 are MGHRA and YSYEKL. This CDR3 has 17 amino acids. The CDR3 reads CASSPGTGGAGNTEAFF. The CDR3 nucleotides are TGCGCCAGCAGCCCAGGGACAGGGGGCGCGGGGAACACTGAAGCTTTCTTT.

The chain employs TRBV19 and TRBJ1-5; D is unclear. This CDR3 comprises 16 residues. Trimming shortened V by 6 bases and J by 4 bases, and 19 bases separated the two germline ends. Germline-derived CDR1 and CDR2 are LNHDA and SQIVND (reference sequence). CDR3 DNA sequence: TGTGCCAGTAGGCGAAATACGGACGGACGAAATCAGCCCCAGCATTTT. Translating gives CASRRNTDGRNQPQHF.

CDR3 residues: CASKGSRNTEAFF. CDR3 DNA sequence: TGTGCCAGCAAAGGTTCGAGGAACACTGAAGCTTTCTTT. The rearrangement uses TRBV7-2 and TRBJ1-1; no definite D call. Germline CDR1 reads SGHTA; CDR2 reads FQGNSA. The CDR3 contains 13 residues. V lost 7 bases, J lost 1 base, and 10 bases lay in between. Filled out from reference TRBV7-2 and TRBJ1-1, the complete variable domain reads GAGVSQSPSNKVTEKGKDVELRCDPISGHTALYWYRQSLGQGLEFLIYFQGNSAPDKSGLPSDRFSAERTGGSVSTLTIQRTQQEDSAVYLCASKGSRNTEAFFGQGTRLTVV.

V is TRBV24-1 and J is TRBJ2-5, with D hard to call. The CDR3 has 12 amino acids. V lost 4 bases and J 5 bases, leaving 7 bases between the germline ends. Germline CDR1 and CDR2: KGHDR and SFDVKD. The CDR3 here is CATSEVGETQYF. In DNA form, the CDR3 reads TGTGCCACCAGTGAAGTTGGCGAGACCCAGTACTTC.

The chain has TRBV24-1 and TRBJ1-2; D call uncertain. The CDR3 loop spans 13 amino acids. CDR1 and CDR2 from the germline V gene are KGHDR and SFDVKD. Between the trimmed V and J ends, which lost 3 bases and 2 bases, there was a span of 6 bases. CDR3 nucleotide sequence: TGTGCCACCAGTGATGGACTGAACTATGGCTACACCTTC. Translating it yields CATSDGLNYGYTF.

The chain employs TRBV5-1 and TRBJ2-3, with 10 bases fitting TRBD2. The CDR3 runs to 16 residues. From germline, CDR1 is SGHRS and CDR2 YFSETQ. The J segment lost 2 bases and the V segment lost 6 bases, leaving 9 bases of the junction unmatched. The CDR3 nucleotides read TGCGCCAGCACTGAAAACAGCGGGGGGGCCACAGATACGCAGTATTTT. Translating gives CASTENSGGATDTQYF.

CDR3 nucleotide sequence: TGTGCCAGTACCCCCCCAGGGGGCACGAGTGGCTACACCTTC. This codes for CASTPPGGTSGYTF. The rearrangement joins TRBV19 to TRBJ1-2; TRBD1 agrees at 8 bases. V lost 7 bases, J lost 7 bases, and 11 bases stayed unmatched. The CDR3 extends over 14 amino acids. From germline, CDR1 is LNHDA and CDR2 SQIVND (reference sequence).